Below, one T cell receptor (beta chain) is given with its context. This sample is drawn from a study of blood T cell repertoires in COVID-19. Study-wide background: The origin of the acute and convalescent COVID-19 samples was the United States, Italy and Spain. T cells, B-cell-depleted T cells, or PBMCs supplied cDNA or gDNA.

Authors' analysis steps: The assay estimated nucleated cells by amplifying reference gene primers. Clones were read by immunoSEQ multiplex PCR, and TCRdb kept only the in-frame ones, dropping some. Clone size and the V and J calls come from that table; the DNA yielded D and trimming. Of tens of thousands of clones in the sample, more than 70% were seen once. There are 15 residues in the CDR3. Trimming at V came to 5 bases and at J to 6 bases, leaving 10 bases not matched to a gene. CDR1 is SGHVS, CDR2 FNYEAQ, per germline. The chain couples TRBV7-6 to TRBJ1-2; 9 nucleotides agree with TRBD1. Sequenced sample: peripheral blood. The TCR was taken from a man aged 50-60 years with acute or convalescent COVID-19. In DNA form, the CDR3 reads TGTGCCAGCAGCCTCGGGACAGGGCGGGAGAATGGCTACACCTTC. It is translated as CASSLGTGRENGYTF.